This T cell receptor (beta chain) was obtained from a study of blood T cell repertoires in COVID-19. The table came from immunoSEQ multiplex PCR; TCRdb's copy has only in-frame clones and leaves some out. This sample yields about 210,000 clones, of which approximately 78% are seen a single time; about 9% belongs to the top ten. The CDR3 contains 13 residues. The V end lost 6 bases, the J end lost 3 bases, and 11 bases lay between the germline ends. Sequenced sample: PBMCs or T cells enriched from blood (not recorded which). The V and J genes are TRBV12-3 or TRBV12-4 and TRBJ1-1; D uncertain. This clonotype originated in a man in his forties who had recovered from COVID-19. The DNA of the CDR3 is TGTGCCAGCAGCCACGGGGTTCACACTGAAGCTTTCTTT. Translating gives CASSHGVHTEAFF.